The TCR beta chain described here comes from a study of T-cell memory formation after mild COVID-19. Overall study results and limits: For contracting clones, CD4+ ones sat mainly in CM and EM, CD8+ in EMRA. Contracting clones from day 15 to 85 showed balanced CD4/CD8; later expanders favored CD4+. There were some responding clones in pre-infection memory, which suggested that cross-reactive memory had joined.

MiXCR was run by TCRdb on the 5' RACE reads, yielding one entry per CDR3 protein. The repertoire includes roughly 220,000 distinct CDR3 sequences, 9.5% of them detected once, and roughly 4% sits in the top ten. V trimming: 0 bases; J trimming: 4 bases; junction bases outside the gene matches: 2. The CDR3 has 15 amino acids. Germline-derived CDR1 and CDR2 are SGHTA and FQGNSA. About this clonotype: The antigen is undetermined.

This receptor was identified in a man in his late teens or twenties who had mild COVID-19 (a few samples of this study predate the infection). Cell type and time point are not known. Sequences were obtained from PBMCs or a T cell subset sorted from them (not recorded which). The rearrangement joins TRBV7-2 to TRBJ2-5, with 10 bases aligning to TRBD2. The CDR3 DNA is TGTGCCAGCAGCTTAGCATCTAGCGGGGGAGAGACCCAGTACTTC. Translating it yields CASSLASSGGETQYF.